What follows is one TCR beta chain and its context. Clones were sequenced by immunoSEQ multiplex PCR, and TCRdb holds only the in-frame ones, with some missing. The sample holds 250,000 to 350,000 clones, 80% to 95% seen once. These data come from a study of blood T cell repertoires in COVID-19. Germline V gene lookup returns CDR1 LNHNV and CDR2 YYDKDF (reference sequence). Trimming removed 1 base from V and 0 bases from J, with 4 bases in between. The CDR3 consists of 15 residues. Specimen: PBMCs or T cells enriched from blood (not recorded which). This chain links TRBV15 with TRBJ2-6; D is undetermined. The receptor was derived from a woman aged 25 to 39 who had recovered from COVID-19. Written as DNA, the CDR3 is TGTGCCACCAGCAGAGTCAACTCTGGGGCCAACGTCCTGACTTTC. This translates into CATSRVNSGANVLTF.